This T cell receptor (beta chain) derives from a study of cytomegalovirus exposure and HLA in healthy donors. Study-wide findings and caveats: The majority of TCR sequences were rare, yet some public TCRs appeared in many donors. A later analysis reportedly identified an Asian-associated ancestry cluster as carrying fewer N-insertions than the 666-donor mean. Some V segments could not be told apart, so they were left out, TRBV6-2 and TRBV6-3 among them. In vitro experiments confirmed that a few CMV-associated chains were specific for CMV antigens.

PCR was performed using 60 Vbeta and 13 Jbeta primers. TCRdb's copy holds only in-frame clones and misses some; the assay was immunoSEQ multiplex PCR. The table shows roughly 150,000 clones, with roughly 9.8% occurring only once. About this clone: The antigen is undetermined.

This CDR3 is 16 amino acids long. Germline lookup yields CDR1 SNHLY and CDR2 FYNNEI. The V and J ends lost 0 bases and 9 bases respectively, with 15 bases between them. The V call is TRBV2, the J call TRBJ1-6, with D possibly being TRBD1 (5 bases). Sequencing was performed on PBMCs. The receptor was isolated from a man in his forties or fifties in good health and CMV-seronegative. CDR3 sequence: CASSEAAGKSGSPLHF. The CDR3 DNA sequence: TGTGCCAGCAGTGAAGCGGCAGGGAAGAGTGGTTCACCCCTCCACTTT.